The sequence of this T cell receptor (beta chain) was determined in a study of radiation and T cells in renal cell carcinoma. Overall study findings and caveats: No pretreatment tumor biopsies were available for baseline clonotypes. From baseline, blood top tumor clonotypes peaked at 2 weeks post-radiation.

Time point indicated: blood 2 weeks post-SBRT. Noted treatment: 15 Gy SBRT to primary tumor, nephrectomy 4 weeks later. A word on this clone: Antigen unknown.

The germline V gene has CDR1 MNHEY and CDR2 SMNVEV (reference sequence). The CDR3 spans 18 residues. V trimming: 4 bases; J trimming: 4 bases; junction bases outside the gene matches: 17. Assay: immunoSEQ multiplex PCR; the TCRdb copy retains only in-frame clones and omits some. Here the sample spans 120,000 or so clones, about 81% being singletons. The origin of this receptor is an older woman with renal cell carcinoma. Sequenced material: blood, taken from a patient whose treatment included radiotherapy and nephrectomy. The V gene is TRBV27, the J gene TRBJ2-7; 9 positions agree with TRBD2. The CDR3 loop reads CASSSRWKAGGLGYEQYF. The CDR3 DNA reads as TGTGCCAGCAGTTCACGGTGGAAGGCGGGAGGGCTAGGGTACGAGCAGTACTTC.